This T cell receptor beta chain was identified during a study of brain T cells in children with intractable seizures. The CDR3 contains 15 residues. Per germline, CDR1 MGHRA and CDR2 YSYEKL. Trimming took off 0 bases at V and 4 bases at J, with 12 bases between the two ends. Assay: immunoSEQ multiplex PCR; the TCRdb copy retains only in-frame clones and omits some. The sample yields around 80,000 clones, about 90% seen once. Of note for this clone: As yet, its antigen is unknown.

Study results and caveats: Only CDR3 sequence similarity suggested viral specificity, without known HCMV serostatus.

Sequencing was limited to surgery cases with top T cell transcript signatures in brain tissue. The rearrangement uses TRBV4-1 and TRBJ1-2, with unresolved D. Sequencing used peripheral blood, obtained at surgery. The origin of this receptor is a girl aged 2-10 years with Rasmussen encephalitis and intractable seizures. The CDR3 region has the DNA TGCGCCAGCAGCCAAGATAGTGACGAATTCTATGGCTACACCTTC. The encoded protein is CASSQDSDEFYGYTF.